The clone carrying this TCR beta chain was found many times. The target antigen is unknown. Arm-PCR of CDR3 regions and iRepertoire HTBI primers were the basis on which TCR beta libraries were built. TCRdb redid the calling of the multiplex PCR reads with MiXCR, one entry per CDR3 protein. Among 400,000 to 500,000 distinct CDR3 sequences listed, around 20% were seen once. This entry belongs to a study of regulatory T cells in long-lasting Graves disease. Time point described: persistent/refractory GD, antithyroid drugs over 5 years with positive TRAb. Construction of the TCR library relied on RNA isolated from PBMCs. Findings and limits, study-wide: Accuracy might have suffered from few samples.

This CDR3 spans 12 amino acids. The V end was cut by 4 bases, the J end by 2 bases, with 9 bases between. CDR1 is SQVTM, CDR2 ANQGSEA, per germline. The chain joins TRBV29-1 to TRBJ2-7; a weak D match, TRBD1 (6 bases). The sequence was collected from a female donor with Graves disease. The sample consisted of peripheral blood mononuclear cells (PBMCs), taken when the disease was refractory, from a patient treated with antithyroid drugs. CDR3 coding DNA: TGCAGCGTTGGACAGGCCGCCTACGAGCAGTACTTC. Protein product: CSVGQAAYEQYF.